The source of this T cell receptor (beta chain) is a study of blood T cells in healthy people across ages. Study-wide background: Template switching caught about one barcoded beta molecule for each two T cells. Overall study results and limits: Compared with aged donors, long-lived donors showed fewer expanded clones, suggesting selection.

Comments on this clonotype: Its antigen is not identified.

The V end lost 0 bases, the J end lost 6 bases, and 8 bases lay between the germline ends. The CDR3 is made up of 14 amino acids. Germline CDR1 LGHNA, CDR2 YNFKEQ. Isolation recovered at least 7 million PBMCs from every sample. The second PCR ran roughly 7 to 12 cycles with a sample-barcoded 5' primer and J-beta primers. All cDNA molecules were each tagged by a template-switch adaptor with 12 random nucleotides. TCRdb re-analysed the 5' RACE reads in MiXCR, keeping a single row per CDR3 protein. This table holds fewer than 2 million distinct CDR3 sequences, around 40% found once. The rearrangement uses TRBV4-2 and TRBJ2-2; unclear D gene. This clonotype was sampled from a human donor in good health. Material for sequencing was blood. The CDR3 DNA is TGTGCCAGCAGCCAAGATCTGACCGCCGGGGAGCTGTTTTTT. Amino acids: CASSQDLTAGELFF.